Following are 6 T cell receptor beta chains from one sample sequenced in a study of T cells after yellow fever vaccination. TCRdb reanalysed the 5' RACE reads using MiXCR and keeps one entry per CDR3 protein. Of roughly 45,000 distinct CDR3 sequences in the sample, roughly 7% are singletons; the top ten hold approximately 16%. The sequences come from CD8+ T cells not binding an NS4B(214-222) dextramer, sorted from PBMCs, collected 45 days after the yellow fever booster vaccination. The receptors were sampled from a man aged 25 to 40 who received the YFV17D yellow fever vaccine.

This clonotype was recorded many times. For the CDR3, the DNA is TGTGCCAGCAGATCGATAGCGGGGGGTTACGAGCAGTACTTC. Its protein product is CASRSIAGGYEQYF. The genes are TRBV12-3 or TRBV12-4 and TRBJ2-7, with TRBD2 matching 10 bases. After removal of 6 bases from V and 4 bases from J, the junction contained 6 bases not matched to a gene. The CDR3 totals 14 residues.

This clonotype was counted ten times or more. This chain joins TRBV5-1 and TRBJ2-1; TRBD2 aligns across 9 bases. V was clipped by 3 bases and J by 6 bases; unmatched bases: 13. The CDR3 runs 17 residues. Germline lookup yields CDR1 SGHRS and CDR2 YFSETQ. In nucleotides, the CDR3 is TGCGCCAGCAGCTGGACCCCGGGACTAGCAATTCCCAATGAGCAGTTCTTC. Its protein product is CASSWTPGLAIPNEQFF.

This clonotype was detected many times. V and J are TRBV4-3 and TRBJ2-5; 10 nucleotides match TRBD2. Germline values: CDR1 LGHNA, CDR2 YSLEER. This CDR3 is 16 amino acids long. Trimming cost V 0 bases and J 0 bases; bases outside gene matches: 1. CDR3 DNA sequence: TGCGCCAGCAGCCAAGAGACTAGCGGGTACCAAGAGACCCAGTACTTC. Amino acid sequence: CASSQETSGYQETQYF.

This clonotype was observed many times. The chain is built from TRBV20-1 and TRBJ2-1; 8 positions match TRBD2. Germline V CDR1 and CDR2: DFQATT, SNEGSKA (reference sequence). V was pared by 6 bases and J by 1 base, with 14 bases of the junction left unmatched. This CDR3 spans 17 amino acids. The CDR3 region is CSAFSSGSYGSYNEQFF. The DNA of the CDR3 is TGCAGTGCCTTTTCAAGCGGGAGCTATGGATCCTACAATGAGCAGTTCTTC.

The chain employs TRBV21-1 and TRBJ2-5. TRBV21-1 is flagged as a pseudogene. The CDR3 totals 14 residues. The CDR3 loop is CVSRQPLQHETQYF. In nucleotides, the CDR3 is TGTGTCAGCAGGCAGCCGTTGCAGCATGAGACCCAGTACTTC.

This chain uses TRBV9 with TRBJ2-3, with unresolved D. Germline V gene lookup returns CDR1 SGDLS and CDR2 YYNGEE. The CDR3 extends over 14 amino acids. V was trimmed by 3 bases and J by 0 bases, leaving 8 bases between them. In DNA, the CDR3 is TGTGCCAGCAGCGGGGGTACTAGCACAGATACGCAGTATTTT. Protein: CASSGGTSTDTQYF.